Below, 9 T cell receptor beta chains from the same sample are listed, as sequenced in a study of blood T cell repertoires in COVID-19. Measured with immunoSEQ multiplex PCR; TCRdb has only the in-frame clones, and not every one. The sample comprises roughly 380,000 clones, 85% of which are singletons, and roughly 3.4% rests with the top ten. The sequenced sample consisted of peripheral blood. The source of these receptors is a woman between 18 and 29 years old with acute or convalescent COVID-19.

The rearrangement uses TRBV7-9 and TRBJ1-6; D is perhaps TRBD1 (6 bases). Germline-derived CDR1 and CDR2 are SEHNR and FQNEAQ (reference sequence). Deletions cut 7 bases from V and 5 bases from J, with 21 bases between. This CDR3 region has 17 residues. CDR3 DNA sequence: TGTGCCAGCATGCCACAGGGTATGGGGGGGGATAATTCACCCCTCCACTTT. Its translation is CASMPQGMGGDNSPLHF.

The count of this clone is one. This chain connects TRBV10-3 to TRBJ2-3; 8 bases match TRBD1. Germline CDR1 is ENHRY and CDR2 is SYGVKD. The CDR3 totals 20 residues. V trimming: 2 bases; J trimming: 1 base; junction bases outside the gene matches: 17. The DNA for the CDR3 is TGTGCCATCAGTGAGAGAGGACAGGGCGCGTCGTCGTGGGGCACAGATACGCAGTATTTT. It specifies CAISERGQGASSWGTDTQYF.

The chain combines TRBV19 with TRBJ2-1; D perhaps matches TRBD2 (5 bases). Trimming cost V 1 base and J 4 bases, with 17 bases left between them. The CDR3 has 17 amino acids. Germline V gene sequence: CDR1 LNHDA, CDR2 SQIVND (reference sequence). The CDR3 sequence is CASSIGYRSGAYNEQFF. The CDR3 coding sequence is TGTGCCAGTAGTATAGGTTATCGGAGCGGAGCGTACAATGAGCAGTTCTTC.

The chain carries TRBV4-1 and TRBJ2-7, with 8 bases aligning to TRBD1. Germline V gene lookup returns CDR1 MGHRA and CDR2 YSYEKL. The CDR3 contains 18 residues. The V and J ends lost 4 bases and 0 bases, in that order; junction bases with no gene match: 14. The CDR3 DNA sequence: TGCGCCAGCAGCCTCCTCCCGCAGGGGACAGGCGGCTCCTACGAGCAGTACTTC. Its protein product is CASSLLPQGTGGSYEQYF.

The chain combines TRBV6-6 with TRBJ1-1, with a tentative D call TRBD1 (6 bases). The CDR3 extends over 12 amino acids. Germline values: CDR1 MNHNY, CDR2 SVGAGI (reference sequence). V was cut by 6 bases and J by 7 bases, with 12 bases left in between. The CDR3 DNA sequence: TGTGCCAGCAGAAACCCAGGGGATGAAGCTTTCTTT. Its protein is CASRNPGDEAFF.

The chain employs TRBV30 and TRBJ1-5; D perhaps matches TRBD1 (6 bases). CDR3 length: 13 residues. Trimming took off 2 bases at V and 3 bases at J, with 8 bases between the two ends. Germline lookup yields CDR1 GTSNPN and CDR2 SVGIG (reference sequence). This CDR3 reads CAWSQGSNQPQHF. The CDR3 DNA follows: TGTGCCTGGAGTCAGGGGTCCAATCAGCCCCAGCATTTT.

The V gene is TRBV7-3, the J gene TRBJ2-2; the match to TRBD2 covers 10 bases. CDR3 length: 16 amino acids. V shed 4 bases, J shed 7 bases, and the junction held 9 bases outside the gene matches. Germline values: CDR1 SGHTA, CDR2 FQGTGA. CDR3 loop: CASSSQREGRVGELFF. Here the CDR3 DNA reads TGTGCCAGCAGCTCCCAGCGGGAGGGCCGAGTCGGGGAGCTGTTTTTT.

The chain joins TRBV19 to TRBJ2-1; possibly TRBD2 for D (8 bases). The CDR3 loop spans 13 amino acids. V was pared by 9 bases and J by 3 bases, with 12 bases between. Germline assignment: CDR1 LNHDA and CDR2 SQIVND (reference sequence). This CDR3 is CASGRDSYNEQFF. The CDR3 DNA reads as TGTGCCAGCGGGAGGGACAGCTACAATGAGCAGTTCTTC.

This chain links TRBV5-5 with TRBJ1-4; tentative D call: TRBD1 (5 bases). The germline V gene has CDR1 SGHKS and CDR2 YYEKEE (reference sequence). The CDR3 runs 15 residues. The V and J ends lost 4 bases and 5 bases respectively, with 15 bases between them. The DNA for the CDR3 is TGTGCCAGCAGCACCTATGACAGAGAGAATGAAAAACTGTTTTTT. Translation gives CASSTYDRENEKLFF.